This is a list of T cell receptor beta chains from one sample in a study of T cell clonotyping in hematopoietic cell transplantation. Only in-frame clones appear in the TCRdb table, and some are missing; sequencing was by immunoSEQ multiplex PCR. The data show 35,000 to 45,000 clones, 94% seen once. The sample taken for sequencing was peripheral blood mononuclear cells. These receptors were collected from a woman between 45 and 60 years old in good health. Some clones in this sample may be carry-over from other donors' samples. Both conserved end residues are part of each CDR3. D genes are given only for firm matches. Size is omitted from some rows. Given values are once, few, many or a class for expanded clones.

V,D,J,size,DNA,CDR3
TRBV4-3,TRBD1,TRBJ1-2,-,TGCGCCAGCAGCCCGGGACAGGGGGTAAGCTCGTATGGCTACACCTTC,CASSPGQGVSSYGYTF
TRBV29-1,-,TRBJ1-2,-,TGCAGCGTTAGGGCCCCGGACGTTGGCTACACCTTC,CSVRAPDVGYTF
TRBV7-2,TRBD2,TRBJ2-5,-,TGTGCCAGCAGCTCCCTAGCGGGGGGCGGGGGAGAGACCCAGTACTTC,CASSSLAGGGGETQYF
TRBV7-3,-,TRBJ2-2,-,TGTGCCAGCAGCCTTAACGGGGGGAACACCGGGGAGCTGTTTTTT,CASSLNGGNTGELFF
TRBV7-2,-,TRBJ1-1,once,TGTGCCAGCAGCTTGGGATTTGAAGCTTTCTTT,CASSLGFEAFF
TRBV19,-,TRBJ2-5,-,TGTGCCAGTAGTGCGAGCGGTACCCAAGAGACCCAGTACTTC,CASSASGTQETQYF
TRBV11-2,-,TRBJ1-2,once,TGTGCCAGCAGCTTACTCGGTGGGGCGGGGTACTATGGCTACACCTTC,CASSLLGGAGYYGYTF
TRBV5-4,-,TRBJ2-1,-,TGTGCCAGCAGCTTGAACAGCTACAATGAGCAGTTCTTC,CASSLNSYNEQFF
TRBV5-6,-,TRBJ1-1,-,TGTGCCAGCAGCTGGGGGTCGGTTAACACTGAAGCTTTCTTT,CASSWGSVNTEAFF
TRBV15,-,TRBJ2-7,-,TGTGCCACCAGCAGGGATGAGGTAAGGGGCGACGAGCAGTACTTC,CATSRDEVRGDEQYF
TRBV7-8,-,TRBJ2-3,-,TGTGCCAGCAGCTGGGCAGCCGAAGCCACAGATACGCAGTATTTT,CASSWAAEATDTQYF
TRBV4-2,-,TRBJ2-2,-,TGTGCCAGCAGCCAAGTGACGGAACACAACACCGGGGAGCTGTTTTTT,CASSQVTEHNTGELFF
TRBV11-2,-,TRBJ1-2,-,TGTGCCAGCAGCACCTACCTAGGTGGGGGTCAGAATGGCTACACCTTC,CASSTYLGGGQNGYTF
TRBV28,-,TRBJ1-1,-,TGTGCCAGCAGTTACCCCCAGGAGAACACTGAAGCTTTCTTT,CASSYPQENTEAFF
TRBV19,TRBD1,TRBJ1-1,-,TGTGCCAGTAGTATTGTGGGACAGGGCTCTGAAGCTTTCTTT,CASSIVGQGSEAFF
TRBV4-3,-,TRBJ1-4,once,TGCGCCAGCAGCCAAGATGTAGGGTCGGATGAAAAACTGTTTTTT,CASSQDVGSDEKLFF
TRBV14,TRBD2,TRBJ2-7,-,TGTGCCAGCAGCCGCCCGACTCCGGGAGGGGAGCAGTACTTC,CASSRPTPGGEQYF
TRBV29-1,-,TRBJ1-1,once,TGCAGCGTCCTACAGGGCCTGAACACTGAAGCTTTCTTT,CSVLQGLNTEAFF
TRBV7-2,-,TRBJ1-2,-,TGTGCCAGCAGCTTGGTCTCGGGGGACTATGGCTACACCTTC,CASSLVSGDYGYTF
TRBV5-4,TRBD1,TRBJ1-4,-,TGTGCCAGCAGTTTCGGGACAGGGGGAGAAAAACTGTTTTTT,CASSFGTGGEKLFF
TRBV30,TRBD1,TRBJ2-2,-,TGTGCCTGGAGTAGGGACAGGGGCACCGGGGAGCTGTTTTTT,CAWSRDRGTGELFF
TRBV7-2,TRBD1,TRBJ1-2,once,TGTGCCAGCACCCAACTCGGACAGGGGGCGATAACTGGCTACACCTTC,CASTQLGQGAITGYTF
TRBV4-2,-,TRBJ1-5,-,TGTGCCAGCAGCCAAGGGGCCTCTGGGATGGATCAGCCCCAGCATTTT,CASSQGASGMDQPQHF
TRBV6-6,-,TRBJ2-3,-,TGTGCCAGCAGATCAGGACTGAGCACAGATACGCAGTATTTT,CASRSGLSTDTQYF
TRBV11-1,TRBD1,TRBJ2-5,once,TGTGCCAGCAGCTTAATCGGCAGGGGGTTCCAAGAGACCCAGTACTTC,CASSLIGRGFQETQYF
TRBV5-1,TRBD1,TRBJ2-7,-,TGCGCCAGCAGCGTATTCCCGGGACAGGGGGTGACCGCTTCCTACGAGCAGTACTTC,CASSVFPGQGVTASYEQYF
TRBV6-1,-,TRBJ2-2,-,TGTGCCAGCAGTGAAGAGGGCACCGGGGAGCTGTTTTTT,CASSEEGTGELFF
TRBV4-1,-,TRBJ1-4,once,TGCGCCAGCAGCCAAGATTCCTCCGGGGACGGGAATGAAAAACTGTTTTTT,CASSQDSSGDGNEKLFF
TRBV6-5,-,TRBJ1-2,-,TGTGCCAGCAATACACCCGGGACAAATAGGGGCTACACCTTC,CASNTPGTNRGYTF
TRBV7-8,TRBD2,TRBJ2-2,-,TGTGCCAGCAGCTTATCGCATGGGACTAGCGGGGGTTCGAACACCGGGGAGCTGTTTTTT,CASSLSHGTSGGSNTGELFF
TRBV7-3,-,TRBJ1-1,-,TGTGCCAGCAGCTTACTTGGGACTTCTCCTGAAGCTTTCTTT,CASSLLGTSPEAFF
TRBV5-1,TRBD1,TRBJ1-5,-,TGCGCCAGCAGCTTGGAGGCAGGGGGACAGCCCCAGCATTTT,CASSLEAGGQPQHF
TRBV5-1,-,TRBJ2-3,-,TGCGCCAGCAGCTTAGACGGGGTTAGCACAGATACGCAGTATTTT,CASSLDGVSTDTQYF
TRBV5-4,TRBD2,TRBJ2-2,-,TGTGCCAGCAGCGGACGGACTAGCGGGAACACCGGGGAGCTGTTTTTT,CASSGRTSGNTGELFF
TRBV5-1,-,TRBJ1-2,-,TGCGCCAGCAGCTTGGAGGCGGGGGACTATGGCTACACCTTC,CASSLEAGDYGYTF
TRBV6-1,-,TRBJ1-3,-,TGTGCCAGCAGTGAACATACAGCAGCCTCTGGAAACACCATATATTTT,CASSEHTAASGNTIYF
TRBV7-2,-,TRBJ1-1,-,TGTGCCAGCAGCTTAGCAGGGTCGGAAGCTTTCTTT,CASSLAGSEAFF
TRBV20-1,TRBD1,TRBJ2-7,-,TGCAGAGCAACAGGGGGCAGCAAGCAGTACTTC,CRATGGSKQYF
TRBV5-1,-,TRBJ2-6,-,TGCGCCAGCAGCTTGGCATCGGTCGCGCGTGGGGCCAACGTCCTGACTTTC,CASSLASVARGANVLTF
TRBV19,-,TRBJ1-2,-,TGTGCCAGTAGACAAAGACAGGTTCACTATGGCTACACCTTC,CASRQRQVHYGYTF
TRBV10-2,TRBD2,TRBJ2-7,-,TGCGCCAGCAGACCGGGACTAGCGGCACACGAGCAGTACTTC,CASRPGLAAHEQYF
TRBV18,-,TRBJ2-1,few,TGTGCCAGCTCGACACGGGACGGAGTCCACAATGAGCAGTTCTTC,CASSTRDGVHNEQFF
TRBV7-9,TRBD2,TRBJ2-1,-,TGTGCCAGCAGCTTTGGGAGCGGGGGTTCGAGCTCCTACAATGAGCAGTTCTTC,CASSFGSGGSSSYNEQFF
TRBV30,-,TRBJ2-7,-,TGTGCCTGGAGTTCCGGGCTAGCCTACGAGCAGTACTTC,CAWSSGLAYEQYF
TRBV5-5,-,TRBJ2-6,few,TGTGCCAGCAGCCCGGTAGGGGCTGGGGCCAACGTCCTGACTTTC,CASSPVGAGANVLTF
TRBV2,-,TRBJ2-2,-,TGTGCCAGCACCAGGGATAGGAACACCGGGGAGCTGTTTTTT,CASTRDRNTGELFF
TRBV5-4,TRBD1,TRBJ2-3,-,TGTGCCAGCAGCTTTTCTCAGGACAGGTCCGATACGCAGTATTTT,CASSFSQDRSDTQYF
TRBV5-6,-,TRBJ1-4,-,TGTGCCAGCAGCTTGGGGGACATTAATGAAAAACTGTTTTTT,CASSLGDINEKLFF
TRBV9,-,TRBJ1-3,once,TGTGCCAGCAGCGTGGGCACGGGAGGAAACACCATATATTTT,CASSVGTGGNTIYF
TRBV4-2,-,TRBJ1-2,-,TGTGCCAGCAGGGACCGCGGAGTCTATGGCTACACCTTC,CASRDRGVYGYTF
TRBV7-2,-,TRBJ2-3,-,TGTGCCAGCAGCTTGCCCGTTGGGGCACGGACGCAGTATTTT,CASSLPVGARTQYF
TRBV20-1,-,TRBJ1-4,-,TGCAGTCCCCGTGTAGGAGAAAAACTGTTTTTT,CSPRVGEKLFF
TRBV30,-,TRBJ1-2,-,TGTGCCTGGAGTGTACAAGGGGCGGCGGCGAGTACCTTC,CAWSVQGAAASTF
TRBV18,TRBD1,TRBJ2-7,-,TGTGCCAGCTCACCCCAAGGACAGGGGGTGTACGAGCAGTACTTC,CASSPQGQGVYEQYF
TRBV6-1,TRBD1,TRBJ2-3,-,TGTGCCAGAAACAAGGACAGGGAGACGCAGTATTTT,CARNKDRETQYF